Presented here are 22 T cell receptor beta chains from one specimen sequenced in a study of T cells in Graves' hyperthyroidism and ophthalmopathy. The investigators amplified TCR beta CDR3 regions from RNA transcripts. First-round RT-PCR of the TCR CDR3 relied on the HTBI primer set. Each CDR3 protein is one row after TCRdb ran MiXCR on the multiplex PCR reads. The sample holds 400,000 or so distinct CDR3 sequences, about an eighth seen once. Sequences were obtained from blood. These receptors were collected from a man aged 45-65 years with Graves' ophthalmopathy.

In the case of this clonotype: A much larger clone differs from this one at a single base, so this may be a read error. This chain links TRBV5-1 with TRBJ2-1; weak D call: TRBD1 (5 bases). The closer fit of TRBJ2-7 to the DNA end suggests the J call may be wrong. CDR1 and CDR2 (germline): SGHRS, YFSETQ. The CDR3 extends over 15 amino acids. Here the CDR3 DNA reads TGCGCCAGCGGCCGAACTCAGGGTACCTACAATGAGCAGTACTTC. Residues: CASGRTQGTYNEQYF.

This clonotype has just a few counts. The rearrangement links TRBV6-1 to TRBJ1-1; weak D call: TRBD1 (5 bases). Germline CDR1 is MNHNS and CDR2 is SASEGT. Trimming pared 5 bases from V and 1 base from J, leaving 11 bases between. The CDR3 is 14 residues long. CDR3 region: CASSNFQGNTEAFF. In DNA, the CDR3 is TGTGCCAGCAGTAACTTCCAGGGGAACACTGAAGCTTTCTTT.

There are a few counts of this clonotype. The chain is built from TRBV20-1 and TRBJ2-2; tentatively, D is TRBD2 (5 bases). The CDR3 loop spans 14 amino acids. From germline, CDR1 is DFQATT and CDR2 SNEGSKA (reference sequence). V was cut by 2 bases and J by 4 bases, with 11 bases left in between. The CDR3 spells CSARQRGTTGELFF. The CDR3 bases are TGCAGTGCTAGACAACGGGGAACCACCGGGGAGCTGTTTTTT.

This clonotype showed up many times. The V gene is TRBV20-1, the J gene TRBJ1-2; D possibly corresponds to TRBD1 (6 bases). CDR1 and CDR2 from the germline V gene are DFQATT and SNEGSKA (reference sequence). The ends were cut back, 3 bases at V and 7 bases at J, with 6 bases in the middle. This CDR3 has 10 residues. The CDR3 loop reads CSARGAGYTF. CDR3 in DNA: TGCAGTGCTAGGGGGGCTGGCTACACCTTC.

As regards this clonotype: A single base separates this from a much larger clone, so it may be a read error. The chain carries TRBV7-8 and TRBJ1-1; possible D gene TRBD1, 6 bases. The CDR3 contains 15 residues. The germline V gene has CDR1 SGHVS and CDR2 FQNEAQ. The CDR3 spells CASSLALGGGTEAYF. The DNA of the CDR3 is TGTGCCAGCAGCTTAGCGCTCGGTGGGGGCACTGAAGCTTACTTT.

The V gene is TRBV6-2 or TRBV6-3, the J gene TRBJ1-5, with D maybe TRBD1 (5 bases). V was clipped by 7 bases and J by 4 bases, with 17 bases between them. The CDR3 is 15 residues long. Germline V lookup: CDR1 MNHEY, CDR2 SVGEGT. The DNA of the CDR3 is TGTGCCAGCACTGTATCAGGGTTAAGAAATCAGCCCCAGCATTTT. It yields the protein CASTVSGLRNQPQHF.

This clonotype was counted at least ten times. The chain carries TRBV29-1 and TRBJ1-1; tentatively, D is TRBD1 (5 bases). Germline CDR1 reads SQVTM; CDR2 reads ANQGSEA. CDR3 size: 12 residues. Trimming took 6 bases from V and 2 from J, leaving 10 bases between them. As DNA, the CDR3 is TGCAGCGTCCGGGGGGGAAACACTGAAGCTTTCTTT. As protein: CSVRGGNTEAFF. Looking up the rest from reference TRBV29-1 and TRBJ1-1 gives the full variable domain: SAVISQKPSRDICQRGTSLTIQCQVDSQVTMMFWYRQQPGQSLTLIATANQGSEATYESGFVIDKFPISRPNLTFSTLTVSNMSPEDSSIYLCSVRGGNTEAFFGQGTRLTVV.

At least ten counts were recorded for this clonotype. The V gene is TRBV3-1, the J gene TRBJ2-3; 10 nucleotides line up with TRBD2. Per germline, CDR1 LGHDT and CDR2 YNNKEL (reference sequence). The CDR3 sequence is 20 residues long. J was trimmed by 4 bases and V by 1 base; bases with no gene match: 17. CDR3 loop: CASSQVAGASGRYRPDTQYF. In DNA form, the CDR3 reads TGTGCCAGCAGCCAAGTTGCCGGGGCTAGCGGGAGATACCGCCCAGATACGCAGTATTTT.

This clonotype showed up many times. This sequence joins TRBV28 and TRBJ2-1; 11 positions match TRBD2. CDR1 and CDR2 from the germline V gene are MDHEN and SYDVKM. The V gene end was trimmed by 5 bases and the J gene end by 7 bases; junction bases not matched to a gene: 16. The CDR3 extends over 18 amino acids. The CDR3 DNA reads TGTGCCAGCAGTGAATACCAGGGCCGACTAGCGGGGTTAAATGAGCAGTTCTTC. Protein: CASSEYQGRLAGLNEQFF.

V and J are TRBV6-1 and TRBJ1-1; D gene ambiguous. Trimming pared 8 bases from V and 8 bases from J, leaving 15 bases between. This CDR3 is built from 12 residues. Germline V gene sequence: CDR1 MNHNS, CDR2 SASEGT. Written as DNA, the CDR3 is TGTGCCAGCGGCTACCCTGCTGTGGAAGCTTTCTTT. Translation: CASGYPAVEAFF.

This clonotype was counted ten times or more. The chain employs TRBV9 and TRBJ2-3, with 8 bases lining up with TRBD2. After removal of 6 bases from V and 4 bases from J, the junction contained 10 bases not matched to a gene. Per the germline V gene, CDR1 is SGDLS and CDR2 is YYNGEE. This CDR3 is 15 amino acids long. The DNA of the CDR3 is TGTGCCAGCACTACCAGCGGGAGTGTGTCAGATACGCAGTATTTT. Translating it yields CASTTSGSVSDTQYF.

CDR3 coding DNA: TGTGCCAGCAGTACCAGACTAGCGGGAGTAGGCGGTTACAATGAGCAGTTCTTC. Its translation is CASSTRLAGVGGYNEQFF. The chain uses TRBV6-1 and TRBJ2-1; 12 bases line up with TRBD2. The CDR3 covers 18 residues. V dropped 5 bases and J dropped 4; count of bases not matched to a gene: 12. Germline V CDR1 and CDR2: MNHNS, SASEGT.

This clonotype appeared a few times. The genes are TRBV12-3 or TRBV12-4 and TRBJ2-3; TRBD2 matches 11 bases. There are 17 residues in the CDR3. The junction had 5 bases not matched to a gene; V was cut back by 2 bases and J by 1 base. The CDR3 bases are TGTGCCAGCAGTTTACTGACTAGCGGGAAGGGCACAGATACGCAGTATTTT. Amino acids: CASSLLTSGKGTDTQYF.

This clonotype has ten or more counts. The J gene is TRBJ2-5, the V gene TRBV24-1; 9 bases are a match to TRBD1. J was trimmed by 4 bases and V by 4 bases; bases with no gene match: 12. This CDR3 has 17 residues. CDR1 KGHDR and CDR2 SFDVKD come from the germline V gene. CDR3 sequence: CATSETRTTGGVETQYF. For the CDR3, the DNA is TGTGCCACCAGTGAAACACGTACGACAGGGGGGGTAGAGACCCAGTACTTC.

This clonotype was seen a few times. This chain joins TRBV5-1 and TRBJ2-5, with D unclear. V was pared by 1 base and J by 3 bases, with 10 bases between. The V gene's germline CDR1 is SGHRS and CDR2 YFSETQ. This CDR3 contains 14 residues. This chain's CDR3 is CASSLLSWEETQYF. The CDR3 nucleotides are TGCGCCAGCAGCTTGCTTTCCTGGGAAGAGACCCAGTACTTC.

This clonotype was counted at least ten times. The rearrangement uses TRBV6-1 and TRBJ1-1, with 9 bases that match TRBD1. With 2 bases clipped from V and 4 bases from J, the junction kept 8 bases outside the gene matches. The CDR3 spans 16 residues. Germline V lookup: CDR1 MNHNS, CDR2 SASEGT. The CDR3 DNA reads TGTGCCAGCAGTGAAAACCACAGGGGGCTACGCACTGAAGCTTTCTTT. This translates into CASSENHRGLRTEAFF.

The chain is built from TRBV20-1 and TRBJ1-6; the match to TRBD1 covers 7 bases. The CDR3 extends over 16 amino acids. Germline lookup yields CDR1 DFQATT and CDR2 SNEGSKA (reference sequence). V dropped 4 bases and J dropped 0; count of bases not matched to a gene: 6. CDR3 protein: CSATPDRSSYNSPLHF. DNA of the CDR3: TGCAGTGCTACTCCGGACAGGAGCTCCTATAATTCACCCCTCCACTTT.

As for this clonotype: This may come from a read error, since a much larger clone is one base off. It is likely a read error, because the conserved phenylalanine at the end of the CDR3 is missing. The chain is built from TRBV12-3 or TRBV12-4 and TRBJ2-4; 7 bases align to TRBD2. This CDR3 has 16 amino acids. V lost 6 bases and J lost 0; bases outside the gene matches: 8. CDR3 DNA: TGTGCCAGCAGCTTGACTAGCTTAATAGCCAAAAACATTCAGTACCTC. It is translated as CASSLTSLIAKNIQYL.

This clonotype was seen repeatedly, ten times or more. The rearrangement links TRBV12-3 or TRBV12-4 to TRBJ1-5; D gene unclear. Trimming pared 3 bases from V and 2 bases from J, leaving 8 bases between. The CDR3 sequence is 14 residues long. CDR3: CASSFMSGNQPQHF. The DNA for the CDR3 is TGTGCCAGCAGTTTCATGTCTGGCAATCAGCCCCAGCATTTT.

This clonotype showed up just a few times. The chain joins TRBV20-1 to TRBJ2-3; 9 bases line up with TRBD2. Per the germline V gene, CDR1 is DFQATT and CDR2 is SNEGSKA (reference sequence). V was clipped by 2 bases and J by 2 bases; unmatched bases: 2. The CDR3 extends over 14 amino acids. CDR3 residues: CSARSSGTTDTQYF. CDR3 coding DNA: TGCAGTGCTAGATCTAGCGGGACCACAGATACGCAGTATTTT.

This clonotype appeared many times. The chain carries TRBV30 and TRBJ2-7, with 7 bases matching TRBD1. The CDR3 contains 14 residues. V gave up 0 bases and J gave up 3 bases; unmatched junction bases: 5. Germline CDR1 GTSNPN, CDR2 SVGIG (reference sequence). CDR3 in amino acids: CAWSVPGTVYEQYF. The CDR3 nucleotides read TGTGCCTGGAGTGTACCTGGGACAGTCTACGAGCAGTACTTC.

This clonotype was detected only once. CDR3 protein: CASSQPGLQNNEQFF. CDR3 nucleotides: TGTGCCAGCAGTCAACCGGGACTACAAAACAATGAGCAGTTCTTC. V is TRBV12-3 or TRBV12-4 and J is TRBJ2-1, with 7 positions matching TRBD2. Unmatched junction bases numbered 9, after V lost 5 bases and J lost 5 bases. There are 15 residues in the CDR3.